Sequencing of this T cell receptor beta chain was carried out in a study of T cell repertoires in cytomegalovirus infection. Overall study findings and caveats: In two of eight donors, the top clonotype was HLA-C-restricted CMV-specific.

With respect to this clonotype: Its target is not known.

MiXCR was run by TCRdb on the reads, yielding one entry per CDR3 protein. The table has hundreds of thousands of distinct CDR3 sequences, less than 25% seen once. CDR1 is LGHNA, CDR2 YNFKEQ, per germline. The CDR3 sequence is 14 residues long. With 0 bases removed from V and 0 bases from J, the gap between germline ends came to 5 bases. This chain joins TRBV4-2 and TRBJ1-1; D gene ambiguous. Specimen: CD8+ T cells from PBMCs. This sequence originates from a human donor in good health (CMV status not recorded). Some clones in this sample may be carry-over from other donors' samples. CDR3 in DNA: TGTGCCAGCAGCCAAGACAGCATGAACACTGAAGCTTTCTTT. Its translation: CASSQDSMNTEAFF.